This is a list of T cell receptor beta chains from one sample in a study of blood T cell repertoires in COVID-19. Here immunoSEQ multiplex PCR was the method, and the copy in TCRdb shows in-frame clones only, minus some. The sample lists about 400,000 clones, roughly 90% occurring once. The sample taken for sequencing was PBMCs or T cells enriched from blood (not recorded which). The receptors were sampled from a middle-aged woman with acute COVID-19. Each CDR3 is given with its conserved first and last residue. The D gene is left open where the match is weak. Clone size is stated in some rows and not others, as once, few, many or a class when expanded.

v_gene: TRBV29-1; abundance: .; d_gene: .; j_gene: TRBJ1-3; CDR3nt: TGCAGCGTTGGACAGGCCGGAAACACCATATATTTT; CDR3aa: CSVGQAGNTIYF
v_gene: TRBV24-1; abundance: .; d_gene: .; j_gene: TRBJ2-4; CDR3nt: TGTGCCACCAGTGATCCCCTAGCCAAAAACATTCAGTACTTC; CDR3aa: CATSDPLAKNIQYF
v_gene: TRBV5-1; abundance: .; d_gene: .; j_gene: TRBJ2-6; CDR3nt: TGCGCCAGCTCACTACGACCACCTGGGGCCAACGTCCTGACTTTC; CDR3aa: CASSLRPPGANVLTF
v_gene: TRBV2; abundance: .; d_gene: TRBD2; j_gene: TRBJ2-1; CDR3nt: TGTGCCAGCAGGGTCAGGCGAACTAGCGGGGTCGGCGATGAGCAGTTCTTC; CDR3aa: CASRVRRTSGVGDEQFF
v_gene: TRBV4-1; abundance: .; d_gene: .; j_gene: TRBJ1-2; CDR3nt: TGCGCCAGCAGCCAAGGTGGGAGTTATGGCTACACCTTC; CDR3aa: CASSQGGSYGYTF
v_gene: TRBV6-5; abundance: .; d_gene: .; j_gene: TRBJ1-6; CDR3nt: TGTGCCAGCATGTCAGAGGGGGATAATTCACCCCTCCACTTT; CDR3aa: CASMSEGDNSPLHF
v_gene: TRBV29-1; abundance: .; d_gene: .; j_gene: TRBJ1-1; CDR3nt: TGCAGCGTTGAGTTTCGGAACACTGAAGCTTTCTTT; CDR3aa: CSVEFRNTEAFF
v_gene: TRBV11-3; abundance: few; d_gene: TRBD2; j_gene: TRBJ2-2; CDR3nt: TGTGCCAGCAGCTTAGAGACTAGCGGGGGCAAAGGGGAGCTGTTTTTT; CDR3aa: CASSLETSGGKGELFF
v_gene: TRBV19; abundance: .; d_gene: .; j_gene: TRBJ1-5; CDR3nt: TGTGCCAGTATCAGGGCCCCCGGTCAGCCCCAGCATTTT; CDR3aa: CASIRAPGQPQHF
v_gene: TRBV2; abundance: .; d_gene: .; j_gene: TRBJ1-5; CDR3nt: TGTGCCAGCAGTGAAGTCGGGGGTGGCAATCAGCCCCAGCATTTT; CDR3aa: CASSEVGGGNQPQHF
v_gene: TRBV7-8; abundance: .; d_gene: TRBD2; j_gene: TRBJ2-1; CDR3nt: TGTGCCAGCAGCTTTACTAGCGGGGGGGGCGATGAGCAGTTCTTC; CDR3aa: CASSFTSGGGDEQFF
v_gene: TRBV5-4; abundance: .; d_gene: TRBD2; j_gene: TRBJ2-1; CDR3nt: TGTGCCAGCAGCTTGCCTAGCGGGAATGAGCAGTTCTTC; CDR3aa: CASSLPSGNEQFF
v_gene: TRBV10-3; abundance: .; d_gene: TRBD2; j_gene: TRBJ2-7; CDR3nt: TGTGCCATCAGTGAGACTAGCGGGGACGTCTACGAGCAGTACTTC; CDR3aa: CAISETSGDVYEQYF
v_gene: TRBV20-1; abundance: .; d_gene: .; j_gene: TRBJ1-1; CDR3nt: TGCAGTGCTAGTCTAGGAAGGGAGACCACTGAAGCTTTCTTT; CDR3aa: CSASLGRETTEAFF
v_gene: TRBV5-4; abundance: .; d_gene: TRBD1; j_gene: TRBJ1-1; CDR3nt: TGTGCCAGCAGCTTTAGGGACAGACGGTATTCTGAAGCTTTCTTT; CDR3aa: CASSFRDRRYSEAFF
v_gene: TRBV5-1; abundance: .; d_gene: TRBD1; j_gene: TRBJ1-1; CDR3nt: TGCGCCAGCAGCTTGAAGGGGACAGGCGAGAACACTGAAGCTTTCTTT; CDR3aa: CASSLKGTGENTEAFF
v_gene: TRBV9; abundance: .; d_gene: .; j_gene: TRBJ1-2; CDR3nt: TGTGCCAGCAGCCAAAGGAGGGGGGGCCGTAACTATGGCTACACCTTC; CDR3aa: CASSQRRGGRNYGYTF
v_gene: TRBV3-1/TRBV3-2; abundance: .; d_gene: .; j_gene: TRBJ1-1; CDR3nt: TGTGCCAGCAGCCCCCAGTCGAACACTGAAGCTTTCTTT; CDR3aa: CASSPQSNTEAFF
v_gene: TRBV12-5; abundance: few; d_gene: .; j_gene: TRBJ1-1; CDR3nt: TGTGCTAGTGGTTTGGTACGAGGCACTGAAGCTTTCTTT; CDR3aa: CASGLVRGTEAFF
v_gene: TRBV6-1; abundance: .; d_gene: .; j_gene: TRBJ2-6; CDR3nt: TGTGCCAGCAGTGAAGGTTATGGGGTGCGCGGGGGGGCCAACGTCCTGACTTTC; CDR3aa: CASSEGYGVRGGANVLTF
v_gene: TRBV21-1; abundance: .; d_gene: .; j_gene: TRBJ1-2; CDR3nt: TGTGCCAGCAGCAAAGAGGGAGAGCCCTTC; CDR3aa: CASSKEGEPF
v_gene: TRBV5-1; abundance: .; d_gene: TRBD1; j_gene: TRBJ2-7; CDR3nt: TGCGCCAGCAGCTTGCAGGGACAGAAGTCCTACGAGCAGTACTTC; CDR3aa: CASSLQGQKSYEQYF
v_gene: TRBV7-2; abundance: .; d_gene: .; j_gene: TRBJ2-3; CDR3nt: TGTGCCAGCAGCTTAGTCAGGAGCACAGATACGCAGTATTTT; CDR3aa: CASSLVRSTDTQYF
v_gene: TRBV6-5; abundance: .; d_gene: .; j_gene: TRBJ2-2; CDR3nt: TGTGCCAGCAGTTACACGGGGACTCGAACCGGGGAGCTGTTTTTT; CDR3aa: CASSYTGTRTGELFF
v_gene: TRBV18; abundance: .; d_gene: TRBD1; j_gene: TRBJ2-7; CDR3nt: TGTGCCAGCTCACGTCCGGGACAGGGGACCTACGAGCAGTACTTC; CDR3aa: CASSRPGQGTYEQYF
v_gene: TRBV5-1; abundance: once; d_gene: TRBD2; j_gene: TRBJ2-1; CDR3nt: TGCGCCAGCAGCCGGGAGGGCAATGAGCAGTTCTTC; CDR3aa: CASSREGNEQFF
v_gene: TRBV10-3; abundance: .; d_gene: TRBD1; j_gene: TRBJ2-2; CDR3nt: TGTGCCATCAGTGAACCGGGACAGGGAGGTACCGGGGAGCTGTTTTTT; CDR3aa: CAISEPGQGGTGELFF
v_gene: TRBV7-6; abundance: once; d_gene: .; j_gene: TRBJ1-6; CDR3nt: TGTGCCAGCAGCGCGGGGGGAGGACAGAGTAATTCACCCCTCCACTTT; CDR3aa: CASSAGGGQSNSPLHF
v_gene: TRBV5-1; abundance: .; d_gene: TRBD1; j_gene: TRBJ2-7; CDR3nt: TGCGCCAGCAGCTCGATGTCCCCGAGGGACAGGGACAACGAGCAGTACTTC; CDR3aa: CASSSMSPRDRDNEQYF
v_gene: TRBV7-9; abundance: .; d_gene: TRBD1; j_gene: TRBJ1-2; CDR3nt: TGTGCCAGCAGCCCGGGGACAGGGGTAAATTATGGCTACACCTTC; CDR3aa: CASSPGTGVNYGYTF
v_gene: TRBV3-1/TRBV3-2; abundance: .; d_gene: TRBD1; j_gene: TRBJ1-1; CDR3nt: TGTGCCAGCAGCCAGAGGGGGGACAGGGAGGCTTTCTTT; CDR3aa: CASSQRGDREAFF
v_gene: TRBV4-2; abundance: .; d_gene: .; j_gene: TRBJ1-5; CDR3nt: TGTGCCAGCAGCCAGGAGTATAGCAATCAGCCCCAGCATTTT; CDR3aa: CASSQEYSNQPQHF
v_gene: TRBV4-1; abundance: .; d_gene: TRBD1; j_gene: TRBJ1-4; CDR3nt: TGCGCCAGCAGCCAAGATAATTTATTTGGGACAGGGCCTAATGAAAAACTGTTTTTT; CDR3aa: CASSQDNLFGTGPNEKLFF
v_gene: TRBV6-5; abundance: .; d_gene: .; j_gene: TRBJ1-1; CDR3nt: TGTGCCAGCAGTTACGTGGCAGGGGCTAGCACTGAAGCTTTCTTT; CDR3aa: CASSYVAGASTEAFF
v_gene: TRBV4-2; abundance: .; d_gene: TRBD1; j_gene: TRBJ2-7; CDR3nt: TGTGCCAGCAGCCGAAATCCCGCGGGACAGGGTGAGTACGAGCAGTACTTC; CDR3aa: CASSRNPAGQGEYEQYF
v_gene: TRBV4-1; abundance: .; d_gene: TRBD1; j_gene: TRBJ2-2; CDR3nt: TGCGCCAGCAGCCAAGATCTTAGGACAGGGGTGACCGGGGAGCTGTTTTTT; CDR3aa: CASSQDLRTGVTGELFF
v_gene: TRBV15; abundance: .; d_gene: .; j_gene: TRBJ2-7; CDR3nt: TGTGCCACCAGCAGAGATCGGCAACAGCTTGACTACGAGCAGTACTTC; CDR3aa: CATSRDRQQLDYEQYF